The 17 T cell receptor beta chains presented below share a single source sample, sequenced in a study of Ad26.COV2.S vaccination and SARS-CoV-2 variants (dated by TCRdb to about 2021). Reading the label with the study, this specimen's treatment or condition is: 15 to 20 received Ad26.COV2.S at low or high dose, single or two shots; a few received placebo; per-sample allocation not given. For vaccine and placebo recipients, repertoires were sequenced using samples collected on day 63 after the first injection. Library generation was performed with the immunoSEQ multiplex PCR assay. Imported from immuneACCESS, the table was reduced by TCRdb to in-frame sequences with V and J called. These copies leave out some clones; in studies compared against another copy, an unresolved V gene accounts for under half, and the cause of the remainder is not known. For this sample the table gives 300,000 to 400,000 clones, of which about 85% were detected only once. Of the sample, about 2.1% is held by the ten largest clones.

The source material was peripheral blood, sampled in a trial of Ad26.COV2.S vaccine versus placebo. The receptors were sampled from a person between 18 and 65 years old who received the Ad26.COV2.S COVID-19 vaccine or a placebo.

The chain is built from TRBV12-5 and TRBJ2-6; D is uncertain. CDR1 and CDR2 (germline): LGHNT, FRNRAP. The germline V and J ends were trimmed by 7 bases and 0 bases, with 4 bases remaining between them. The CDR3 sequence is 13 residues long. The CDR3 protein is CASALSGANVLTF. CDR3 sequence (DNA): TGTGCTAGTGCTCTCTCTGGGGCCAACGTCCTGACTTTC.

This clone occurred a few times. This sequence joins TRBV11-2 and TRBJ1-1; D gene uncertain. Germline V gene sequence: CDR1 SGHAT, CDR2 FQNNGV. This CDR3 has 11 residues. Trimming shortened V by 5 bases and J by 4 bases, and 5 bases separated the two germline ends. This chain's CDR3 is CASSLATEAFF. CDR3 DNA: TGTGCCAGCAGCCTCGCCACTGAAGCTTTCTTT.

This clone showed up just a few times. This chain links TRBV3-1 (or the pseudogene TRBV3-2) with TRBJ1-3, with a weak D call TRBD1 (5 bases). This CDR3 has 15 residues. V lost 5 bases and J lost 1, with 12 bases in between. CDR1 is LGHDT and CDR2 is YNNKEL in the germline V gene (reference sequence). CDR3 sequence: CASSVDSGSGNTIYF. CDR3 DNA: TGTGCCAGCAGCGTCGACAGCGGTTCTGGAAACACCATATATTTT.

Concerning this clone: This specimen includes other DNA sequences encoding the same CDR3. This rearrangement joins TRBV3-1 (or the pseudogene TRBV3-2) to TRBJ2-3; 8 bases line up with TRBD2. Looked up from germline, CDR1 is LGHDT and CDR2 is YNNKEL (reference sequence). The CDR3 totals 15 residues. J lost 0 bases, V lost 4 bases, and 3 bases had no gene match. The CDR3 loop is CASSLQRGSTDTQYF. The CDR3 DNA sequence: TGTGCCAGCAGCCTACAGCGGGGGAGCACAGATACGCAGTATTTT.

The rearrangement uses TRBV11-3 and TRBJ2-1, with a weak D call TRBD2 (5 bases). V was clipped by 1 base and J by 8 bases, with 6 bases between them. The CDR3 is 12 amino acids. Per germline, CDR1 SGHNT and CDR2 YENEEA. The CDR3 protein is CASSLGGDEQFF. CDR3 in DNA: TGTGCCAGCAGCTTAGGGGGAGATGAGCAGTTCTTC.

The chain is built from TRBV28 and TRBJ1-5; unclear D gene. This CDR3 region has 18 residues. CDR1 and CDR2 (germline): MDHEN, SYDVKM. The V and J ends lost 3 bases and 0 bases respectively, with 18 bases between them. This CDR3 is CASSFGGRRTVSNQPQHF. The CDR3 nucleotides read TGTGCCAGCAGTTTTGGTGGGCGACGGACGGTTAGCAATCAGCCCCAGCATTTT.

The V call is TRBV27, the J call TRBJ2-7, with a possible D match to TRBD1 (6 bases). Per germline, CDR1 MNHEY and CDR2 SMNVEV (reference sequence). V was shortened by 4 bases and J by 2 bases, with 18 bases between the two germline ends. The CDR3 contains 16 residues. The CDR3 DNA reads TGTGCCAGCAGTTCCCTAAAAACAGGGCGAACCTACGAGCAGTACTTC. Amino acid sequence: CASSSLKTGRTYEQYF.

This chain joins TRBV7-3 and TRBJ1-3; weak D call: TRBD1 (6 bases). The CDR3 is 16 residues long. Germline CDR1 and CDR2: SGHTA and FQGTGA. V was cut by 3 bases and J by 0 bases, with 12 bases left in between. The CDR3 nucleotides are TGTGCCAGCAGCTTGAGGGGGAGAGACTCTGGAAACACCATATATTTT. This translates into CASSLRGRDSGNTIYF.

CDR3 amino acids: CATSRDPAGQRGSGAFF. The CDR3 nucleotides read TGTGCCACCAGCAGAGATCCCGCGGGACAGAGAGGATCCGGAGCTTTCTTT. The chain employs TRBV15 and TRBJ1-1; 7 bases line up with TRBD1. The J segment lost 10 bases and the V segment lost 0 bases, leaving 17 bases of the junction unmatched. Germline V lookup: CDR1 LNHNV, CDR2 YYDKDF (reference sequence). The CDR3 runs 17 residues.

J is TRBJ2-5 and V is TRBV18; weak D call: TRBD1 (6 bases). The CDR3 runs 16 residues. V was trimmed by 3 bases and J by 7 bases, leaving 21 bases between them. The germline CDR1 and CDR2 sequences are KGHSH and LQKENI. The CDR3 sequence: CASSPVITGPYRTQYF. The CDR3 DNA follows: TGTGCCAGCTCACCTGTCATCACAGGGCCATATCGGACCCAGTACTTC.

This clone appeared a single time. The rearrangement links TRBV27 to TRBJ1-1; D is undetermined. The V end lost 5 bases, the J end lost 3 bases, and 10 bases lay between the germline ends. Germline assignment: CDR1 MNHEY and CDR2 SMNVEV (reference sequence). CDR3 length: 13 amino acids. The CDR3 DNA is TGTGCCAGCAGTCTTACCGGGGACACTGAAGCTTTCTTT. Translated, it gives CASSLTGDTEAFF.

The chain has TRBV11-2 and TRBJ2-2; 7 bases map to TRBD1. J was trimmed by 3 bases and V by 2 bases; bases with no gene match: 6. The length of the CDR3 is 16 residues. The germline gives CDR1 SGHAT, CDR2 FQNNGV. CDR3 DNA: TGTGCCAGCAGCTTATTGTTGGGACAGTACACCGGGGAGCTGTTTTTT. Residues: CASSLLLGQYTGELFF. The full variable domain, with the rest looked up from reference TRBV11-2 and TRBJ2-2, is EAGVAQSPRYKIIEKRQSVAFWCNPISGHATLYWYQQILGQGPKLLIQFQNNGVVDDSQLPKDRFSAERLKGVDSTLKIQPAKLEDSAVYLCASSLLLGQYTGELFFGEGSRLTVL.

A note on this clone: Other nucleotide sequences from this sample produce the same CDR3. CDR3 sequence (DNA): TGTGCCACCAGTGACCCCGGACAGGGGTTCTCCGGGGAGCTGTTTTTT. Protein product: CATSDPGQGFSGELFF. The chain employs TRBV24-1 and TRBJ2-2; 9 bases are shared with TRBD1. The V and J ends lost 4 bases and 6 bases, in that order; junction bases with no gene match: 8. CDR1 is KGHDR and CDR2 is SFDVKD in the germline V gene. CDR3 length: 16 residues.

The chain uses TRBV5-4 and TRBJ2-3; D might be TRBD1 (5 bases). CDR1 and CDR2 (germline): SGHNT, YYREEE (reference sequence). This CDR3 contains 14 residues. The ends were cut back, 3 bases at V and 5 bases at J, with 13 bases in the middle. CDR3 protein: CASSSRVSGDTQYF. In DNA form, the CDR3 reads TGTGCCAGCAGCTCCAGGGTATCAGGAGATACGCAGTATTTT.

V gene TRBV2 combines with J gene TRBJ2-2, with TRBD2 matching 9 bases. CDR1 SNHLY and CDR2 FYNNEI come from the germline V gene. The V segment lost 7 bases and the J segment 2 bases; nucleotides outside the gene matches: 8. CDR3 length: 16 residues. The CDR3: CASKPLRGGNTGELFF. The CDR3 nucleotides are TGTGCCAGCAAGCCCCTGCGGGGGGGTAACACCGGGGAGCTGTTTTTT.

The V and J genes are TRBV11-2 and TRBJ2-7, with a tentative D call TRBD1 (6 bases). The CDR3 runs 13 residues. Germline lookup yields CDR1 SGHAT and CDR2 FQNNGV. V lost 5 bases and J lost 1, with 9 bases in between. The CDR3 loop is CASSKGQSYEQYF. For the CDR3, the DNA is TGTGCCAGCAGCAAGGGACAATCCTACGAGCAGTACTTC.

This sequence joins TRBV9 and TRBJ2-7; 7 bases match TRBD1. This CDR3 is built from 14 residues. Trimming at V came to 1 base and at J to 2 bases, leaving 3 bases not matched to a gene. Per the germline V gene, CDR1 is SGDLS and CDR2 is YYNGEE. The CDR3 loop is CASSVMQGAYEQYF. CDR3 coding DNA: TGTGCCAGCAGCGTAATGCAGGGGGCCTACGAGCAGTACTTC. Variable domain in full (rest from reference TRBV9 and TRBJ2-7): DSGVTQTPKHLITATGQRVTLRCSPRSGDLSVYWYQQSLDQGLQFLIQYYNGEERAKGNILERFSAQQFPDLHSELNLSSLELGDSALYFCASSVMQGAYEQYFGPGTRLTVT.